The rows below give T cell receptor beta chains drawn from one sample of a study of blood T cell repertoires in COVID-19. TCRdb's table, derived via immunoSEQ multiplex PCR, lists solely in-frame clones and lacks some. The sample shows fewer than 120,000 clones, roughly four fifths of them seen only once. The sequencing sample was made of peripheral blood. These receptors were collected from a woman aged 55-70 years with acute or convalescent COVID-19. Each CDR3 is given with its conserved first and last residue. A D gene is named only where the DNA matches it firmly. Expanded clones are given a class, and other clones once, few, many or no size at all.

V gene	D gene	J gene	clone size	CDR3 protein	CDR3 DNA
TRBV18	TRBD1	TRBJ1-6	NA	CASSPNEGAANSPLHF	TGTGCCAGCTCACCAAACGAGGGGGCGGCCAATTCACCCCTCCACTTT
TRBV7-2	NA	TRBJ2-2	NA	CASSPKASQGANTGELFF	TGTGCCAGCAGCCCCAAAGCCAGCCAGGGTGCGAACACCGGGGAGCTGTTTTTT
TRBV30	TRBD1	TRBJ1-5	NA	CAWSEGQGHQPQHF	TGTGCCTGGAGTGAGGGACAGGGACATCAGCCCCAGCATTTT
TRBV6-5	TRBD1	TRBJ1-2	NA	CACRQTGDRDYGYTF	TGTGCCTGCCGGCAAACCGGGGACAGGGACTATGGCTACACCTTC
TRBV5-1	NA	TRBJ1-4	NA	CASSLQRRGANEKLFF	TGCGCCAGCAGCTTGCAACGGCGGGGGGCTAATGAAAAACTGTTTTTT
TRBV6-1	TRBD2	TRBJ2-1	NA	CASSEAVTAGGNEQFF	TGTGCCAGCAGTGAAGCGGTAACAGCGGGGGGGAATGAGCAGTTCTTC
TRBV6-5	NA	TRBJ1-2	NA	CASSSPRAPNYGYTF	TGTGCCAGCAGTTCCCCCAGGGCTCCTAACTATGGCTACACCTTC
TRBV7-8	NA	TRBJ1-2	NA	CASSDFRKARASINYGYTF	TGTGCCAGCAGCGATTTTCGTAAAGCAAGAGCAAGTATAAACTATGGCTACACCTTC
TRBV7-2	TRBD1	TRBJ1-1	NA	CASRKGTGGTEAFF	TGTGCCAGCAGGAAGGGGACAGGGGGCACTGAAGCTTTCTTT
TRBV3-1/TRBV3-2	TRBD1	TRBJ2-7	NA	CASSFRDRGGYEQYF	TGTGCCAGCAGCTTCCGGGACAGGGGAGGGTACGAGCAGTACTTC
TRBV29-1	TRBD2	TRBJ2-5	few	CSLLSGEETQYF	TGCAGCCTGCTTAGCGGGGAAGAGACCCAGTACTTC
TRBV4-1	NA	TRBJ1-2	NA	CASSQDTGWGYTF	TGCGCCAGCAGCCAAGATACAGGGTGGGGCTACACCTTC
TRBV12-3/TRBV12-4	NA	TRBJ1-1	NA	CASSLNRNTEAFF	TGTGCCAGCAGTTTGAACAGGAACACTGAAGCTTTCTTT
TRBV24-1	NA	TRBJ1-5	NA	CATSDLHRRRDQPQHF	TGTGCCACCAGTGATTTGCATCGCAGGAGGGATCAGCCCCAGCATTTT